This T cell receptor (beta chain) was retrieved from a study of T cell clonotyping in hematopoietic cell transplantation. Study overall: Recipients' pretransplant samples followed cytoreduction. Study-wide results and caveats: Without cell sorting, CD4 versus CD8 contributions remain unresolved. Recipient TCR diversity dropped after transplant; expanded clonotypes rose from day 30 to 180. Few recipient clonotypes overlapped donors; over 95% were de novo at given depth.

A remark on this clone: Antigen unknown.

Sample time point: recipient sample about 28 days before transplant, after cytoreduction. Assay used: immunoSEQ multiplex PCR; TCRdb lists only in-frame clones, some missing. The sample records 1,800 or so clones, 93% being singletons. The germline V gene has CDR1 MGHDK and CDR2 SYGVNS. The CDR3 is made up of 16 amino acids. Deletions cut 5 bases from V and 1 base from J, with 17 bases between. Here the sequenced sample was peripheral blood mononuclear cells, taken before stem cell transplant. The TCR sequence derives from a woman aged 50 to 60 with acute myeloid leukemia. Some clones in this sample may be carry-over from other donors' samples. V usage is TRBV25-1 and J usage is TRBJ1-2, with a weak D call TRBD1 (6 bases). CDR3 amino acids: CASSMTGARINYGYTF. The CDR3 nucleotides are TGTGCCAGCAGTATGACAGGAGCGAGAATTAACTATGGCTACACCTTC.